The entry below describes one T cell receptor (beta chain). What it binds is unknown. This sample was taken from a study of shared clonotypes between healthy human individuals. Points from the study as a whole: Around 4.7% of naive CD4 clonotypes were shared across four donors. Depth of sequencing was expected to influence donor clonotype sharing. The authors sampled blood alone, and tissue repertoires likely differ.

Measured with immunoSEQ multiplex PCR; TCRdb has only the in-frame clones, and not every one. Among roughly 2,500,000 clones listed, approximately 94% were seen once. This CDR3 has 15 amino acids. V shed 6 bases and J 5 bases; nucleotides not matched to a gene: 11. From germline, CDR1 is SQVTM and CDR2 ANQGSEA. CD45RA-negative memory and CD45RA+ naive subsets were split from the CD4+ cells. Sequencing input: naive CD4+ T cells from PBMCs. Subset meaning: CD45RA+ positively selected. The J gene is TRBJ2-1, the V gene TRBV29-1, with TRBD1 matching over 9 bases. The sequence was collected from a man aged 18 to 29 in good health. Some clones in this sample may be carry-over from other donors' samples. The CDR3 sequence: CSVTPGQGGNNEQFF. CDR3 in DNA: TGCAGCGTAACCCCGGGACAGGGAGGGAACAATGAGCAGTTCTTC.